This T cell receptor (beta chain) was found in a study of blood T cell repertoires in COVID-19. V was clipped by 7 bases and J by 0 bases, with 7 bases between them. The CDR3 runs to 13 residues. Germline V CDR1 and CDR2: MNHEY, SMNVEV (reference sequence). Clones were sequenced by immunoSEQ multiplex PCR, and TCRdb holds only the in-frame ones, with some missing. The sample records about 130,000 clones, about 91% being singletons. This chain joins TRBV27 and TRBJ2-1; possible D gene TRBD1, 5 bases. Material for sequencing was peripheral blood. The clonotype originates from a man aged 45-60 years with acute or convalescent COVID-19. This chain's CDR3 is CASTRASYNEQFF. The DNA of the CDR3 is TGTGCCAGCACCAGGGCCTCCTACAATGAGCAGTTCTTC.